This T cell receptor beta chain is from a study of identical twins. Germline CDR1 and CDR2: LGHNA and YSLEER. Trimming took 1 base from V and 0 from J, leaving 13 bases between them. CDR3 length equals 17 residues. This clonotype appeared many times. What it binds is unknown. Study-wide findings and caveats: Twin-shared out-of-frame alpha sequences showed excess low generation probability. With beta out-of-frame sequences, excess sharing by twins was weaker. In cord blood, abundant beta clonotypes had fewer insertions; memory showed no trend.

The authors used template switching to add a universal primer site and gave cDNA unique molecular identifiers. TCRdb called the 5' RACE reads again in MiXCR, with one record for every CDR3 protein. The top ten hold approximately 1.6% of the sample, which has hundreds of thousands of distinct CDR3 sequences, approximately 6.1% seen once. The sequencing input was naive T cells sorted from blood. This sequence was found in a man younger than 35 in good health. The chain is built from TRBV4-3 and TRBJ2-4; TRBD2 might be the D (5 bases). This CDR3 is CASSQGSLAGAKNIQYF. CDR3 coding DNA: TGCGCCAGCAGCCAAGGTTCTCTGGCGGGAGCCAAAAACATTCAGTACTTC.